The 17 T cell receptor beta chains reported below all come from one sample, sequenced in a study of blood T cells in healthy people across ages. The use of a sample-barcoded 5' primer and a J-beta primer mix characterized a second PCR of 7 to 11 cycles. A single record per CDR3 protein comes from TCRdb applying MiXCR to the 5' RACE reads. Here the sample spans about 1.7 million distinct CDR3 sequences, about 30% being singletons. The sequenced sample consisted of blood. The receptors derive from a woman younger than 45 in good health.

This clonotype was seen more than once but under ten times. For the CDR3, the DNA is TGCAGTGCTAGAGATATGTCGGCTAATTCACCCCTCCACTTT. It is translated as CSARDMSANSPLHF. The chain links TRBV20-1 to TRBJ1-6; D remains unclear. The V and J ends lost 0 bases and 6 bases respectively, with 9 bases between them. Germline V CDR1 and CDR2: DFQATT, SNEGSKA (reference sequence). CDR3 size: 14 residues.

In nucleotides, the CDR3 is TGTGCCAGCTCACCAAGAAAGCGGACAAGCTCCTACAATGAGCAGTTCTTC. Protein product: CASSPRKRTSSYNEQFF. The rearrangement links TRBV18 to TRBJ2-1; D assignment may be TRBD1 or TRBD2 (5 bases each). This CDR3 contains 17 residues. Trimming pared 2 bases from V and 0 bases from J, leaving 14 bases between. Looked up from germline, CDR1 is KGHSH and CDR2 is LQKENI.

A word on this clonotype: A junction end diverges from the germline sequence, so it may reflect a read error. The gene calls are TRBV20-1 and TRBJ1-5, with TRBD1 as a possible D gene (5 bases). The CDR3 covers 13 residues. Germline V gene lookup returns CDR1 DFQATT and CDR2 SNEGSKA (reference sequence). CDR3 sequence reads: CRARKDTNQPQHF. CDR3 coding DNA: TGCAGAGCTAGGAAGGACACCAATCAGCCCCAGCATTTT.

Worth noting for this clonotype: Compared with germline, one end of the junction differs, possibly owing to a read error. CDR3 nucleotide sequence: TGCGGTGCTGGGACAGCCACGCAGTATTTT. This codes for CGAGTATQYF. The chain has TRBV20-1 and TRBJ2-3; 7 bases match TRBD1. Germline CDR1 DFQATT, CDR2 SNEGSKA (reference sequence). The CDR3 covers 10 residues.

The rearrangement links TRBV27 to TRBJ2-2; D gene uncertain. Germline lookup yields CDR1 MNHEY and CDR2 SMNVEV (reference sequence). CDR3 length equals 18 residues. Deletions cut 2 bases from V and 6 bases from J, with 22 bases between. CDR3 residues: CASSLGLMDQAFAGELFF. The CDR3, as DNA: TGTGCCAGCAGTTTAGGTTTAATGGACCAGGCCTTCGCCGGGGAGCTGTTTTTT.

V is TRBV12-3 or TRBV12-4 and J is TRBJ2-3, with D possibly matching TRBD2 (6 bases). V was trimmed by 6 bases and J by 6 bases, leaving 16 bases between them. CDR3 size: 14 residues. In DNA, the CDR3 is TGTGCCAGCAGCCTGTCGGCCCTAGCGGATACGCAGTATTTT. It encodes CASSLSALADTQYF.

This clonotype was seen a few times. The chain uses TRBV14 and TRBJ2-7; D not certain. The J call is in doubt because the DNA end fits TRBJ2-4 better. The CDR3 consists of 13 residues. Per germline, CDR1 SGHDN and CDR2 FVKESK. The CDR3 spells CASHGREKPIQYF. In DNA, the CDR3 is TGTGCCAGTCATGGCCGTGAAAAACCCATTCAGTACTTC.

The chain has TRBV7-3 and TRBJ2-7, with 14 bases aligning to TRBD2. The length of the CDR3 is 19 residues. The trim removed 5 bases at V and 0 bases at J, leaving 12 bases unmatched. The germline V gene has CDR1 SGHTA and CDR2 FQGTGA. The DNA of the CDR3 is TGTGCCAGCAGCGCCCACGGGACTAGCGGGGGCACAAACTCCTACGAGCAGTACTTC. Translating gives CASSAHGTSGGTNSYEQYF.

The chain has TRBV29-1 and TRBJ1-6, with D possibly matching TRBD1 (5 bases). This CDR3 is 12 amino acids long. The V gene's germline CDR1 is SQVTM and CDR2 ANQGSEA. V was trimmed by 7 bases and J by 10 bases, leaving 14 bases between them. CDR3: CSAKQGSSPLHF. CDR3 bases: TGCAGCGCCAAGCAGGGCTCCTCACCCCTCCACTTT.

The rearrangement uses TRBV29-1 and TRBJ1-1; unclear D gene. This CDR3 is 13 amino acids long. Germline values: CDR1 SQVTM, CDR2 ANQGSEA. V gave up 2 bases and J gave up 0 bases, with 7 bases separating them. Here the CDR3 DNA reads TGCAGCGTTGAAAACAGCTTGAACACTGAAGCTTTCTTT. As protein: CSVENSLNTEAFF.

This clonotype was detected only a few times. The chain uses TRBV5-1 and TRBJ1-2; D is perhaps TRBD1 (6 bases). The CDR3 loop spans 13 amino acids. Germline loops: CDR1 SGHRS, CDR2 YFSETQ. V was shortened by 4 bases and J by 1 base, with 8 bases between the two germline ends. The CDR3 loop is CASSQGHNYGYTF. The CDR3 DNA is TGCGCCAGCAGCCAGGGGCATAACTATGGCTACACCTTC.

This clonotype was picked up a small number of times. This chain uses TRBV7-3 with TRBJ1-2, with a weak D call TRBD1 (6 bases). The V end was cut by 3 bases, the J end by 2 bases, with 19 bases between. Germline lookup yields CDR1 SGHTA and CDR2 FQGTGA. The CDR3 extends over 17 amino acids. CDR3 DNA: TGTGCCAGCAGCTTGGTTGGTGTGGGGGGCGCGAACTATGGCTACACCTTC. It encodes CASSLVGVGGANYGYTF.

This clonotype has a handful of counts. V is TRBV24-1 and J is TRBJ2-1, with 11 bases that match TRBD1. The CDR3 totals 17 residues. From germline, CDR1 is KGHDR and CDR2 SFDVKD. After removal of 5 bases from V and 9 bases from J, the junction contained 14 bases not matched to a gene. DNA of the CDR3: TGTGCCACCAGTGCTTCCCCCGGGACAGGGGGGGGGGTTGAGCAGTTCTTC. Translated: CATSASPGTGGGVEQFF.

In its sample, this clonotype was seen a few times. V usage is TRBV29-1 and J usage is TRBJ1-5; a possible D gene is TRBD1 (5 bases). V lost 2 bases and J lost 4, with 9 bases in between. The CDR3 has 13 amino acids. Germline V gene data show CDR1 as SQVTM and CDR2 as ANQGSEA. The CDR3 is CSVERRGNQPQHF. In DNA, the CDR3 is TGCAGCGTTGAACGACGGGGGAATCAGCCCCAGCATTTT. The full variable domain, its missing parts supplied by reference TRBV29-1 and TRBJ1-5, is SAVISQKPSRDICQRGTSLTIQCQVDSQVTMMFWYRQQPGQSLTLIATANQGSEATYESGFVIDKFPISRPNLTFSTLTVSNMSPEDSSIYLCSVERRGNQPQHFGDGTRLSIL.

To note about this clonotype: It may be a read error: a sequence one base away is much more abundant. The chain employs TRBV6-5 and TRBJ2-3; D unclear. The length of the CDR3 is 15 residues. Germline CDR1 and CDR2: MNHEY and SVGAGI. Trimming took 5 bases from V and 0 from J, leaving 12 bases between them. The CDR3 DNA reads TGTGCCAGCAGTGATCAGGCGGCGAGCACAGATACGCAGTATTTT. This sequence encodes CASSDQAASTDTQYF.

A word on this clonotype: One junction end disagrees with the germline gene, perhaps due to a read error. The chain uses TRBV7-9 and TRBJ2-5, with D perhaps TRBD2 (6 bases). The J call may be incorrect, as the DNA end agrees better with TRBJ2-7. The CDR3 is made up of 14 amino acids. Germline V gives CDR1 SEHNR, CDR2 FQNEAQ (reference sequence). The DNA of the CDR3 is TGTGCCGGCAGCCCTGGGGGGTCTTTCCACGAGCAGTACTTC. As protein: CAGSPGGSFHEQYF.

V and J are TRBV7-2 and TRBJ2-5; the D gene is possibly TRBD2 (5 bases). The CDR3 spans 16 residues. CDR1 and CDR2 (germline): SGHTA, FQGNSA. V lost 1 base, J lost 3 bases, and 15 bases lay in between. The CDR3: CASSLVPGSRKETQYF. For the CDR3, the DNA is TGTGCCAGCAGCTTAGTACCGGGGAGTCGCAAAGAGACCCAGTACTTC.